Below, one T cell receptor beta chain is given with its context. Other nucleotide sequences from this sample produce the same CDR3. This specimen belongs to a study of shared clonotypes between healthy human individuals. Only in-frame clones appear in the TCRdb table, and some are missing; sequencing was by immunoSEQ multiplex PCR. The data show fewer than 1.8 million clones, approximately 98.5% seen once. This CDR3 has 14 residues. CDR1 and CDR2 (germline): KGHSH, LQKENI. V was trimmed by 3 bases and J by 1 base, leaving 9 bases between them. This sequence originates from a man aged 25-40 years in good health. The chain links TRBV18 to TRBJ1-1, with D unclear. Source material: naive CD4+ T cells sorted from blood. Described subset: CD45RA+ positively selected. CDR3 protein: CASSPRAPNTEAFF. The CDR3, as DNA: TGTGCCAGCTCACCCCGGGCCCCGAACACTGAAGCTTTCTTT.